The 2 T cell receptor beta chains presented below share a single source sample, sequenced in a study of glioma-infiltrating T cells. The iRepertoire nested amplicon-rescue multiplex PCR amplified TCR alpha and beta CDR3s from RNA. MiXCR was run by TCRdb on the multiplex PCR reads, yielding one entry per CDR3 protein. The repertoire includes around 140,000 distinct CDR3 sequences, 30% to 40% of them detected once, and about a fifth sits in the top ten. The sample comprised glioma tissue, nonneoplastic brain tissue, or PBMCs (not recorded which). The source is a human donor with low-grade glioma or glioblastoma, undergoing nonglioma brain surgery, or in good health (not recorded which).

The V gene is TRBV6-2 or TRBV6-3, the J gene TRBJ2-3; D assignment may be TRBD1 or TRBD2 (5 bases each). Trimming shortened V by 6 bases and J by 2 bases, and 27 bases separated the two germline ends. The CDR3 is 19 amino acids. Germline CDR1 is MNHEY and CDR2 is SVGEGT. CDR3 residues: CASSPFLTGHGIPTDTQYF. Here the CDR3 DNA reads TGTGCCAGCAGCCCTTTCTTGACGGGGCATGGAATTCCCACAGATACGCAGTATTTT.

The chain is built from TRBV6-6 and TRBJ2-7; no firm D call. Between the trimmed V and J ends, which lost 4 bases and 3 bases, there was a span of 7 bases. Germline V CDR1 and CDR2: MNHNY, SVGAGI (reference sequence). The CDR3 extends over 12 amino acids. The CDR3 protein is CASSSTYYEQYF. The CDR3 nucleotides read TGTGCCAGCAGTTCGACCTACTACGAGCAGTACTTC.